A selection of T cell receptor beta chains follows, all from one sample in a study of T cells in Graves' hyperthyroidism and ophthalmopathy. TCRdb reprocessed the multiplex PCR reads via MiXCR and lists one record per CDR3 protein. Of fewer than 450,000 distinct CDR3 sequences in the sample, about a sixth are singletons; the top ten hold almost 35%. The sample taken for sequencing was blood. These receptors originate from a woman aged 30 to 39 with Graves' hyperthyroidism that later progressed to Graves' ophthalmopathy. The conserved cysteine and the conserved F or W are not part of the CDR3 here.

cdr3_aa	v_call	j_call	cdr3_length
ASSLVLRSSTDTQY	TRBV7-9	TRBJ2-3	14
ASSYPDRNSGNTIY	TRBV6-5	TRBJ1-3	14
ASSMLTGATEAF	TRBV5-1	TRBJ1-1	12
ASSLIGDSTDTQY	TRBV5-4	TRBJ2-3	13
ASSVGQVWGTEAF	TRBV9	TRBJ1-1	13
ASSRTSGSNNEQF	TRBV19	TRBJ2-1	13
SARDLTGGSHEQY	TRBV20-1	TRBJ2-7	13
ASSFGGATYEQY	TRBV28	TRBJ2-7	12
ASSFQQGDEQF	TRBV5-1	TRBJ2-1	11
ASSLPSGAGGLPHEQY	TRBV27	TRBJ2-7	16
ASSLGTGIFGANVLT	TRBV19	TRBJ2-6	15
ANSNTGTKSAF	TRBV5-1	TRBJ1-1	11
ASSFGGRQDTQY	TRBV28	TRBJ2-3	12
ASSSTVSTDTQY	TRBV27	TRBJ2-3	12
ASSLSLGQGADTQY	TRBV28	TRBJ2-3	14
ASRLSGANVLT	TRBV6-1	TRBJ2-6	11
ASRTGSGYT	TRBV12-3/TRBV12-4	TRBJ1-2	9